The T cell receptor beta chain described here comes from a study of T cell responses to AZD1222 COVID-19 vaccine. Only in-frame clones appear in the TCRdb table, and some are missing; sequencing was by immunoSEQ multiplex PCR. The table records 100,000 to 150,000 clones, about nine tenths of them present only once. CDR1 and CDR2 from the germline V gene are MNHEY and SMNVEV (reference sequence). This CDR3 contains 16 residues. With 6 bases clipped from V and 2 bases from J, the junction kept 9 bases outside the gene matches. This specimen was peripheral blood, taken on day 0 of AZD1222 vaccination. The TCR was taken from an adult in good health. This chain uses TRBV27 with TRBJ1-2; 10 bases are shared with TRBD1. DNA for the CDR3: TGTGCCAGCAGAAGTTCCGGGACAGGGGTGAACTATGGCTACACCTTC. Its protein product is CASRSSGTGVNYGYTF.